Presented here are 31 T cell receptor beta chains from one specimen sequenced in a study of T cells in Graves' hyperthyroidism and ophthalmopathy. RNA transcripts served as the template for amplifying TCR beta CDR3 regions. The TCR CDR3 first-round RT-PCR relied on the HTBI primer set. TCRdb re-called the multiplex PCR reads through MiXCR, storing one row per CDR3 protein. Found here are approximately 350,000 distinct CDR3 sequences, approximately 14% of them singletons; the top ten hold about 21%. The sequencing sample was made of blood. The origin of the receptors is a woman in her fifties or sixties with Graves' ophthalmopathy.

This clonotype was detected ten times or more. The chain recombines TRBV12-3 or TRBV12-4 with TRBJ2-7; D is uncertain. V lost 0 bases and J 1 base, leaving 7 bases between the germline ends. The CDR3 consists of 14 residues. The CDR3 bases are TGTGCCAGCAGTTTAGCCCCCCGGTCCTACGAGCAGTACTTC. This encodes CASSLAPRSYEQYF.

This clonotype was observed many times. This sequence joins TRBV3-1 and TRBJ1-1; D remains unclear. V lost 3 bases and J 4 bases, leaving 9 bases between the germline ends. CDR3 length: 13 residues. Germline CDR1 LGHDT, CDR2 YNNKEL (reference sequence). The CDR3 is CASSQVGFTEAFF. The DNA for the CDR3 is TGTGCCAGCAGCCAGGTGGGATTCACTGAAGCTTTCTTT. The full variable domain, rest sourced from reference TRBV3-1 and TRBJ1-1, is DTAVSQTPKYLVTQMGNDKSIKCEQNLGHDTMYWYKQDSKKFLKIMFSYNNKELIINETVPNRFSPKSPDKAHLNLHINSLELGDSAVYFCASSQVGFTEAFFGQGTRLTVV.

This clonotype came up many times. The chain is built from TRBV12-3 or TRBV12-4 and TRBJ1-6; D is unclear. V was clipped by 4 bases and J by 0 bases, with 10 bases between them. The CDR3 totals 16 residues. The CDR3 loop reads CASSSIRSSYNSPLHF. CDR3 coding DNA: TGTGCCAGCAGTTCCATCAGGAGCTCCTATAATTCACCCCTCCACTTT.

This clonotype was seen many times. The chain joins TRBV20-1 to TRBJ2-5; 10 bases are shared with TRBD2. This CDR3 contains 14 residues. CDR1 and CDR2 from the germline V gene are DFQATT and SNEGSKA (reference sequence). Trimming at V came to 6 bases and at J to 4 bases, leaving 8 bases not matched to a gene. The CDR3 loop is CSAETSGNSETQYF. DNA for the CDR3: TGCAGTGCCGAAACTAGCGGGAATTCAGAGACCCAGTACTTC.

A few counts support this clonotype. Germline and junction disagree at one end, which may indicate a read error. The chain combines TRBV5-1 with TRBJ2-5; D is perhaps TRBD1 (6 bases). This CDR3 contains 15 residues. Germline V gene data show CDR1 as SGHRS and CDR2 as YFSETQ. CDR3 region: CASRKNSGDWETQYF. CDR3 sequence (DNA): TGTGCCAGCAGGAAAAATTCAGGGGATTGGGAGACCCAGTACTTC.

The rearrangement uses TRBV29-1 and TRBJ2-7; 8 nucleotides match TRBD1. This CDR3 is built from 16 residues. With V trimmed by 2 bases and J by 3 bases, 12 bases remained unmatched. Germline V CDR1 and CDR2: SQVTM, ANQGSEA. The DNA of the CDR3 is TGCAGCGTTGAAAGTTTAGGCAGGGGGCTGATCTACGAGCAGTACTTC. It yields the protein CSVESLGRGLIYEQYF.

This clonotype was seen many times. The V and J genes are TRBV11-2 and TRBJ2-7, with TRBD2 identical over 8 bases. V lost 1 base and J lost 6; bases outside the gene matches: 8. CDR3 length: 15 residues. Germline CDR1 SGHAT, CDR2 FQNNGV. This chain's CDR3 is CASSLGAGVLLEQYF. For the CDR3, the DNA is TGTGCCAGCAGCTTAGGAGCGGGAGTCCTTCTCGAGCAGTACTTC.

This clonotype has at least ten counts. The CDR3 protein is CASPDRTTSSGNTIYF. For the CDR3, the DNA is TGCGCCAGCCCGGACAGAACTACCAGCTCTGGAAACACCATATATTTT. This chain connects TRBV5-1 to TRBJ1-3, with D perhaps TRBD1 (6 bases). The V end was cut by 7 bases, the J end by 0 bases, with 17 bases between. This CDR3 is 16 amino acids long. The V gene's germline CDR1 is SGHRS and CDR2 YFSETQ. Looking up the rest from reference TRBV5-1 and TRBJ1-3 gives the full variable domain: KAGVTQTPRYLIKTRGQQVTLSCSPISGHRSVSWYQQTPGQGLQFLFEYFSETQRNKGNFPGRFSGRQFSNSRSEMNVSTLELGDSALYLCASPDRTTSSGNTIYFGEGSWLTVV.

This clonotype was observed many times. The genes are TRBV2 and TRBJ2-1; 8 bases are a match to TRBD2. Germline V lookup: CDR1 SNHLY, CDR2 FYNNEI. This CDR3 is built from 17 residues. With V trimmed by 2 bases and J by 0 bases, 6 bases remained unmatched. CDR3 loop: CASSELAGPSSYNEQFF. Written as DNA, the CDR3 is TGTGCCAGCAGTGAACTAGCGGGCCCGAGCTCCTACAATGAGCAGTTCTTC.

This clonotype was detected ten times or more. The V call is TRBV12-3 or TRBV12-4, the J call TRBJ1-1, with D unresolved. V was pared by 5 bases and J by 0 bases, with 16 bases between. The length of the CDR3 is 16 residues. The chain's CDR3 is CASSPQRPTMNTEAFF. CDR3 nucleotide sequence: TGTGCCAGCAGTCCCCAGAGACCCACCATGAACACTGAAGCTTTCTTT.

The table lists this clonotype with many counts. The chain is built from TRBV11-2 and TRBJ2-3; D uncertain. CDR1 is SGHAT and CDR2 is FQNNGV in the germline V gene. This CDR3 comprises 12 residues. V was shortened by 1 base and J by 7 bases, with 6 bases between the two germline ends. The CDR3 sequence is CASSLVWHTQYF. DNA of the CDR3: TGTGCCAGCAGCTTAGTATGGCATACGCAGTATTTT.

This chain connects TRBV2 to TRBJ2-5; D is undetermined. V lost 0 bases and J lost 1, with 0 bases in between. The CDR3 is 12 amino acids. Per the germline V gene, CDR1 is SNHLY and CDR2 is FYNNEI. CDR3 sequence (DNA): TGTGCCAGCAGTGAAGCCCAAGAGACCCAGTACTTC. It translates to CASSEAQETQYF.

The chain carries TRBV29-1 and TRBJ1-1; 8 bases map to TRBD1. The CDR3 runs 14 residues. Per the germline V gene, CDR1 is SQVTM and CDR2 is ANQGSEA. V lost 6 bases, J lost 1 base, and 7 bases stayed unmatched. CDR3 bases: TGCAGCGTCCTGACAGGGGCTGGGAACACTGAAGCTTTCTTT. It yields the protein CSVLTGAGNTEAFF.

The chain combines TRBV10-3 with TRBJ1-2, with D perhaps matching TRBD1 (6 bases). Trimming cost V 8 bases and J 5 bases, with 15 bases left between them. Germline V gene lookup returns CDR1 ENHRY and CDR2 SYGVKD. This CDR3 has 13 residues. In DNA form, the CDR3 reads TGTGCCATCCAGTCGGGACACCAGTATGGCTACACCTTC. Its translation: CAIQSGHQYGYTF.

The genes are TRBV18 and TRBJ2-4, with a weak D call TRBD2 (6 bases). Trimming took 3 bases from V and 8 from J, leaving 14 bases between them. Germline CDR1 and CDR2: KGHSH and LQKENI. The CDR3 runs to 14 residues. The CDR3 DNA is TGTGCCAGCTCACCCCTAACCGGGGAGGACATTCAGTACTTC. It encodes CASSPLTGEDIQYF. Full variable domain (missing parts from reference TRBV18 and TRBJ2-4): NAGVMQNPRHLVRRRGQEARLRCSPMKGHSHVYWYRQLPEEGLKFMVYLQKENIIDESGMPKERFSAEFPKEGPSILRIQQVVRGDSAAYFCASSPLTGEDIQYFGAGTRLSVL.

At least ten counts were recorded for this clonotype. The J gene is TRBJ2-3, the V gene TRBV18; D is possibly TRBD2 (6 bases). The CDR3 consists of 13 residues. Germline CDR1 KGHSH, CDR2 LQKENI. V was clipped by 3 bases and J by 6 bases, with 10 bases between them. The CDR3 loop reads CASSPGLPDTQYF. CDR3 sequence (DNA): TGTGCCAGCTCACCGGGACTTCCCGATACGCAGTATTTT. Looking up the rest from reference TRBV18 and TRBJ2-3 gives the full variable domain: NAGVMQNPRHLVRRRGQEARLRCSPMKGHSHVYWYRQLPEEGLKFMVYLQKENIIDESGMPKERFSAEFPKEGPSILRIQQVVRGDSAAYFCASSPGLPDTQYFGPGTRLTVL.

V is TRBV20-1 and J is TRBJ2-1; the match to TRBD2 covers 11 bases. This CDR3 has 14 amino acids. V was clipped by 6 bases and J by 8 bases; unmatched bases: 9. CDR1 and CDR2 (germline): DFQATT, SNEGSKA (reference sequence). Here the CDR3 reads CSAPVLAGAHEQFF. CDR3 nucleotides: TGCAGTGCCCCGGTACTAGCGGGAGCCCATGAGCAGTTCTTC.

This sequence joins TRBV7-6 and TRBJ1-4, with no clear D. V lost 5 bases to trimming and J lost 0 bases, with 13 bases between them. The CDR3 sequence is 16 residues long. Germline values: CDR1 SGHVS, CDR2 FNYEAQ. Here the CDR3 reads CASSPAGFATNEKLFF. The CDR3 DNA follows: TGTGCCAGCAGCCCCGCAGGCTTTGCAACTAATGAAAAACTGTTTTTT.

This clonotype was counted ten times or more. In DNA form, the CDR3 reads TGTGCCAGCAGCCTGGAGACAGGGTCCGGGGAGCTGTTTTTT. The encoded protein is CASSLETGSGELFF. This sequence joins TRBV11-2 and TRBJ2-2; TRBD1 matches 7 bases. V lost 5 bases, J lost 6 bases, and 6 bases stayed unmatched. The CDR3 extends over 14 amino acids. Germline-derived CDR1 and CDR2 are SGHAT and FQNNGV.

Points on this clonotype: This could be a read error, since a much larger clone is one nucleotide away. CDR3 residues: CASSPPGNNNEKLLF. The CDR3 DNA reads TGTGCCAGCTCACCGCCCGGGAATAATAATGAAAAACTGCTTTTT. V gene TRBV18 combines with J gene TRBJ1-4; D remains ambiguous. The germline gives CDR1 KGHSH, CDR2 LQKENI. CDR3 length equals 15 residues.

Ten or more counts support this clonotype. The chain joins TRBV2 to TRBJ2-1; 11 bases align to TRBD2. Trimming at V came to 5 bases and at J to 10 bases, leaving 7 bases not matched to a gene. CDR3 length: 14 residues. Looked up from germline, CDR1 is SNHLY and CDR2 is FYNNEI. The CDR3 sequence: CASSIAGGGGEQFF. DNA of the CDR3: TGTGCCAGCAGTATAGCGGGGGGGGGAGGAGAGCAGTTCTTC.

This clonotype came up a few times. The chain employs TRBV6-1 and TRBJ2-7, with 7 bases aligning to TRBD1. With V trimmed by 6 bases and J by 7 bases, 3 bases remained unmatched. The germline gives CDR1 MNHNS, CDR2 SASEGT. There are 11 residues in the CDR3. The CDR3 here is CASSTGEEQYF. In DNA, the CDR3 is TGTGCCAGCAGCACAGGGGAAGAGCAGTACTTC.

This clonotype has a single count. This chain joins TRBV19 and TRBJ1-5; D not resolved. Germline V gene lookup returns CDR1 LNHDA and CDR2 SQIVND (reference sequence). There are 15 residues in the CDR3. V lost 0 bases, J lost 7 bases, and 13 bases lay in between. The CDR3 DNA reads TGTGCCAGTAGTATAGATCCCCTTAAGTGGCAGCCCCAGCATTTT. This encodes CASSIDPLKWQPQHF.

This chain joins TRBV27 and TRBJ1-4, with a possible D match to TRBD1 (6 bases). The V and J ends lost 2 bases and 4 bases respectively, with 8 bases between them. The CDR3 consists of 14 residues. From germline, CDR1 is MNHEY and CDR2 SMNVEV (reference sequence). Here the CDR3 DNA reads TGTGCCAGCAGTTTAACAGGGAATAATGAAAAACTGTTTTTT. Its translation: CASSLTGNNEKLFF. The full variable domain, rest sourced from reference TRBV27 and TRBJ1-4, is EAQVTQNPRYLITVTGKKLTVTCSQNMNHEYMSWYRQDPGLGLRQIYYSMNVEVTDKGDVPEGYKVSRKEKRNFPLILESPSPNQTSLYFCASSLTGNNEKLFFGSGTQLSVL.

This clonotype appeared many times. The CDR3 sequence: CASTLGGQSRETQYF. The CDR3, as DNA: TGTGCCAGCACCCTGGGGGGACAAAGTAGGGAGACCCAGTACTTC. The gene calls are TRBV2 and TRBJ2-5; D may correspond to TRBD1 or TRBD2 (6 bases each). This CDR3 region has 15 residues. Germline V gene lookup returns CDR1 SNHLY and CDR2 FYNNEI. The V end was cut by 7 bases, the J end by 5 bases, with 20 bases between.

About this clonotype itself: A much larger clone lies one base from this, so it may be a read error. The V call is TRBV2, the J call TRBJ2-5; D not resolved. The J call may be faulty, since TRBJ2-1 better matches the DNA end. The CDR3 length is 13 residues. Germline V gives CDR1 SNHLY, CDR2 FYNNEI. The CDR3 bases are TGTGCCAGCAGCTTCGTAGGAGAAGAGACCCAGTTCTTC. This encodes CASSFVGEETQFF.

This clonotype was detected many times. J is TRBJ2-5 and V is TRBV5-1; TRBD2 matches 10 bases. This CDR3 contains 18 residues. V was pared by 4 bases and J by 1 base, with 13 bases of the junction left unmatched. Germline lookup yields CDR1 SGHRS and CDR2 YFSETQ. This CDR3 is CASSGLAAAPEPQETQYF. For the CDR3, the DNA is TGCGCCAGCAGCGGACTAGCGGCAGCCCCAGAACCCCAAGAGACCCAGTACTTC.

The chain links TRBV6-1 to TRBJ1-1; D not certain. Trimming took off 3 bases at V and 4 bases at J, with 12 bases between the two ends. The CDR3 has 14 residues. Germline-derived CDR1 and CDR2 are MNHNS and SASEGT. The CDR3 DNA sequence: TGTGCCAGCAGTGACAATCCTCGGGGCACTGAAGCTTTCTTT. Its protein is CASSDNPRGTEAFF.

This clonotype was counted ten times or more. The chain is built from TRBV28 and TRBJ2-3, with 9 bases fitting TRBD1. V was clipped by 6 bases and J by 1 base; unmatched bases: 5. CDR3 length: 15 residues. Germline lookup yields CDR1 MDHEN and CDR2 SYDVKM. CDR3 sequence (DNA): TGTGCCAGCAGGTCCAGACAGGGGGGCACAGATACGCAGTATTTT. This gives the protein CASRSRQGGTDTQYF.

The table lists this clonotype with many counts. The V and J genes are TRBV20-1 and TRBJ2-7; 7 bases fit TRBD1. This CDR3 region has 16 residues. Germline V gene sequence: CDR1 DFQATT, CDR2 SNEGSKA (reference sequence). V shed 0 bases and J 7 bases; nucleotides not matched to a gene: 15. CDR3 residues: CSARDETGAAPWEQYF. The CDR3 DNA reads as TGCAGTGCTAGAGATGAAACAGGGGCAGCACCTTGGGAGCAGTACTTC.

This clonotype has a count of ten or more. The chain has TRBV6-1 and TRBJ2-3; 14 nucleotides agree with TRBD2. Germline CDR1 MNHNS, CDR2 SASEGT. The CDR3 has 16 residues. J lost 6 bases, V lost 7 bases, and 9 bases had no gene match. CDR3 sequence (DNA): TGTGCCAGCACCGTAGGGGGACTAGCGGGAGCTGATACGCAGTATTTT. Encoded protein: CASTVGGLAGADTQYF.